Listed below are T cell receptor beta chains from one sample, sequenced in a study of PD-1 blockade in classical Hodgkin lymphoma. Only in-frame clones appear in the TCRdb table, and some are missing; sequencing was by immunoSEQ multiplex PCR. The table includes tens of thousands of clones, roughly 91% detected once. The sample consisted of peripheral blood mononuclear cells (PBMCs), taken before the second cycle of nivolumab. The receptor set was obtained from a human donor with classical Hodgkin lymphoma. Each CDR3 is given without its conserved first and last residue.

ASSFTGEEAF,TRBJ1-1,TRBV5-4
ASSAGPGYEQY,TRBJ2-7,TRBV10-1
ASSLQFSYNEQF,TRBJ2-1,TRBV7-8
ASSEAVLAKNIQY,TRBJ2-4,TRBV2
ASGVSGPHGEQY,TRBJ2-7,TRBV28
ASSLVSGSGELF,TRBJ2-2,TRBV5-1
ASSLGGCLGNTEAF,TRBJ1-1,TRBV5-7
ASSQVGGGQPQH,TRBJ1-5,TRBV7-2
ASSLVLSGSYEQY,TRBJ2-7,TRBV5-1
ASSGDFLGSYEQY,TRBJ2-7,TRBV6-1
ATSRAGGPYNEQF,TRBJ2-1,TRBV15
SVEANPGEQY,TRBJ2-7,TRBV29-1
ASSFPSTDTQY,TRBJ2-3,TRBV5-4
ASREATGSNSPLH,TRBJ1-6,TRBV28
ASSLDPEPYEQY,TRBJ2-7,TRBV5-1
ASSLSRASSTDTQY,TRBJ2-3,TRBV5-1
ASSSQANTEAF,TRBJ1-1,TRBV5-1
AIGFRDRGFGYT,TRBJ1-2,TRBV10-3
ASSLSPRGIGDTEAF,TRBJ1-1,TRBV5-1
SALSDYGYT,TRBJ1-2,TRBV29-1
AWYGGQAEAF,TRBJ1-1,TRBV30
ATRGRARDTQY,TRBJ2-3,TRBV19
ASTWLGNEKLF,TRBJ1-4,TRBV6-5
ASSVVPDSLYGYT,TRBJ1-2,TRBV9
ASSQDQGLRTGELF,TRBJ2-2,TRBV4-1
SGGQATNEKLF,TRBJ1-4,TRBV29-1
ASSPLVNTEAF,TRBJ1-1,TRBV27
ASSTGTGGGETQY,TRBJ2-5,TRBV5-1
ASSLEGQSNQPQH,TRBJ1-5,TRBV5-1
ASGLSGRTYGYT,TRBJ1-2,TRBV12-5
ASSFEGERGELF,TRBJ2-2,TRBV5-1
ASSPTGDHADTQY,TRBJ2-3,TRBV11-2
AISETAKGLAVTDTQY,TRBJ2-3,TRBV10-3
ASSYSRENTEAF,TRBJ1-1,TRBV6-5
ASSAQGYNEQF,TRBJ2-1,TRBV6-6
ASSLSGGDRDTQY,TRBJ2-3,TRBV5-6
ASSAPGTWFKGANVLT,TRBJ2-6,TRBV5-6
ARDRTVGSPLH,TRBJ1-6,TRBV27
ASRTVPTSNNEQF,TRBJ2-1,TRBV5-1
ASSHPGLQF,TRBJ2-1,TRBV4-1
ASSVAPGGSFYEQY,TRBJ2-7,TRBV9
ASSIGRGRVGNQPQH,TRBJ1-5,TRBV19
ASSSSGQSSGNTIY,TRBJ1-3,TRBV6-6
ASSRDQGPSINEQF,TRBJ2-1,TRBV2
ASSLGPTNTEAF,TRBJ1-1,TRBV5-1
ASSYDEYQPQH,TRBJ1-5,TRBV6-5
ASSLTGAAGEQY,TRBJ2-7,TRBV7-9
AWDSGGGTDTQY,TRBJ2-3,TRBV30
ASTVGLETQY,TRBJ2-5,TRBV6-5
ASSLGQDTSGEKLF,TRBJ1-4,TRBV5-8
ASSREGPWQPQH,TRBJ1-5,TRBV6-5
ASSRSLTGGTEAF,TRBJ1-1,TRBV4-1
ASSQGGTRFRDGEQF,TRBJ2-1,TRBV4-1
ASTPSPGTLQY,TRBJ2-7,TRBV19
ASSYAGTGYYEQY,TRBJ2-7,TRBV6-5
ASSQGRNGGALNEQF,TRBJ2-1,TRBV4-1
ASSYSGGEDLYEQY,TRBJ2-7,TRBV6-5